A single sample is the source of the 22 T cell receptor beta chains below, sequenced in a study of T cells in Graves' hyperthyroidism and ophthalmopathy (dated by TCRdb to between 2018 and 2020). Receptor amplification or capture employed multiplex PCR. The reads were generated on an Illumina HiSeq 2000. TCR beta CDR3 regions were amplified from RNA transcripts. A first-round RT-PCR of the TCR CDR3 used the HTBI primer set with the Qiagen OneStep RT-PCR kit. TCRdb cleaned the public reads at Q25 with fastp, built clones with MiXCR and kept in-frame beta chains. All rows with the same CDR3 protein become a single entry with the most common DNA and genes. Recorded for this sample are about 360,000 distinct CDR3 sequences; around 13% of them occurred a single time. The ten largest clones capture 9.2% of the sample. The material sequenced was blood. All receptors come from a woman between 18 and 29 years old with Graves' hyperthyroidism.

In this sample, this clonotype turned up many times. The CDR3 reads CASSPTVNTEAFF. CDR3 DNA: TGTGCCAGCAGCCCGACAGTAAACACTGAAGCTTTCTTT. The chain joins TRBV6-1 to TRBJ1-1, with D perhaps TRBD1 (5 bases). CDR3 length: 13 amino acids. Germline-derived CDR1 and CDR2 are MNHNS and SASEGT. V was shortened by 6 bases and J by 2 bases, with 10 bases between the two germline ends.

The CDR3 DNA reads TGTGCCAGCAGTTACGTGGAGAAGACTGGAAACACCATATATTTT. Translated, it gives CASSYVEKTGNTIYF. The gene calls are TRBV6-2 or TRBV6-3 and TRBJ1-3; the D is unclear. This CDR3 is 15 amino acids long. Trimming left V 2 bases short and J 2 bases short, with 10 bases between. Germline V gene sequence: CDR1 MNHEY, CDR2 SVGEGT.

This clonotype was counted ten times or more. V gene TRBV28 combines with J gene TRBJ1-3; D gene ambiguous. The V gene lost 4 bases and the J gene lost 0 bases, with 10 bases spanning the gap. This CDR3 has 15 residues. Germline CDR1 and CDR2: MDHEN and SYDVKM. The CDR3 bases are TGTGCCAGCAGTTGGCGAGGAGCCTCTGGAAACACCATATATTTT. Translated, it gives CASSWRGASGNTIYF.

There are many counts of this clonotype. The V call is TRBV18, the J call TRBJ2-5; 7 nucleotides agree with TRBD1. Germline V gene lookup returns CDR1 KGHSH and CDR2 LQKENI. This CDR3 has 15 amino acids. J was trimmed by 3 bases and V by 4 bases; bases with no gene match: 8. The CDR3 DNA reads as TGTGCCAGCTCACTGGTGAGGACAGGAGAAGAGACCCAGTACTTC. Translation gives CASSLVRTGEETQYF.

This clonotype appeared many times. V is TRBV18 and J is TRBJ2-1; 9 positions match TRBD2. Germline values: CDR1 KGHSH, CDR2 LQKENI. The CDR3 contains 12 residues. V shed 4 bases, J shed 11 bases, and the junction held 3 bases outside the gene matches. The CDR3 protein is CASSRRGGQQFF. CDR3 nucleotide sequence: TGTGCCAGCTCACGGCGGGGGGGCCAGCAGTTCTTC.

On this clonotype: Germline and junction disagree at one end, which may indicate a read error. This chain joins TRBV4-1 and TRBJ2-1; the D gene is possibly TRBD2 (6 bases). This CDR3 contains 17 residues. The germline V gene has CDR1 MGHRA and CDR2 YSYEKL. CDR3 DNA sequence: TGTGCCAGCAGCCAAGGAAGTGTGGGGGGCTCCTACAATGAGCAGTTCTTC. Amino acid sequence: CASSQGSVGGSYNEQFF.

The J gene is TRBJ2-1, the V gene TRBV6-1, with TRBD2 matching 10 bases. The V segment lost 0 bases and the J segment 7 bases; nucleotides outside the gene matches: 3. The CDR3 length is 15 residues. Germline assignment: CDR1 MNHNS and CDR2 SASEGT. CDR3 amino acids: CASSEALAGVNEQFF. The CDR3 bases are TGTGCCAGCAGTGAAGCGCTAGCGGGGGTGAATGAGCAGTTCTTC.

The J gene is TRBJ1-1, the V gene TRBV5-1; TRBD1 aligns across 8 bases. The CDR3 extends over 16 amino acids. CDR1 is SGHRS and CDR2 is YFSETQ in the germline V gene. J gave up 1 base and V 4 bases, and 9 bases lay outside the gene matches. The CDR3 DNA is TGCGCCAGCAGCGATAGACAGGGGTCGGGGAACACTGAAGCTTTCTTT. It specifies CASSDRQGSGNTEAFF.

The rearrangement uses TRBV30 and TRBJ1-2, with 7 nucleotides matching TRBD1. The germline gives CDR1 GTSNPN, CDR2 SVGIG (reference sequence). The V segment lost 1 base and the J segment 6 bases; nucleotides outside the gene matches: 8. The CDR3 extends over 14 amino acids. The CDR3 DNA reads TGTGCCTGGAGTGCCCAGGGGGGGGCCCATGGCTACACCTTC. As protein: CAWSAQGGAHGYTF.

This clonotype showed up many times. The rearrangement joins TRBV28 to TRBJ2-7; D possibly matches TRBD1 or TRBD2 (5 bases each). The V and J ends lost 5 bases and 2 bases respectively, with 16 bases between them. Germline CDR1 MDHEN, CDR2 SYDVKM. This CDR3 is 15 amino acids long. As DNA, the CDR3 is TGTGCCAGCAGTCCGGGGCTAGGGATCCCCTACGAGCAGTACTTC. Amino acids: CASSPGLGIPYEQYF.

In DNA, the CDR3 is TGTGCCAGCAGCTTCGGACCCGGCGGCAATCAGCCCCAGCATTTT. The encoded protein is CASSFGPGGNQPQHF. The chain carries TRBV5-5 and TRBJ1-5; D is undetermined. The germline CDR1 and CDR2 sequences are SGHKS and YYEKEE (reference sequence). With 2 bases removed from V and 2 bases from J, the gap between germline ends came to 11 bases. The CDR3 contains 15 residues.

Ten or more counts support this clonotype. J is TRBJ1-2 and V is TRBV28, with TRBD1 as a possible D gene (5 bases). V gave up 7 bases and J gave up 2 bases, with 11 bases separating them. Germline assignment: CDR1 MDHEN and CDR2 SYDVKM. The CDR3 totals 13 residues. The CDR3 region has the DNA TGTGCCAGCAAGGGGCTGATCAACTATGGCTACACCTTC. Translated: CASKGLINYGYTF.

This clonotype was recorded at least ten times. This chain joins TRBV18 and TRBJ2-7, with D perhaps TRBD2 (6 bases). The CDR3 contains 14 residues. V was trimmed by 2 bases and J by 4 bases, leaving 12 bases between them. Germline values: CDR1 KGHSH, CDR2 LQKENI. The CDR3 is CASSPGSEGYEQYF. CDR3 bases: TGTGCCAGCTCACCAGGGTCGGAGGGGTACGAGCAGTACTTC.

With respect to this clonotype: With a much larger clone just one base away, this may be a read error. The chain carries TRBV11-2 and TRBJ1-1, with 7 positions matching TRBD1. Germline assignment: CDR1 SGHAT and CDR2 FQNNGV. The V gene end was trimmed by 5 bases and the J gene end by 4 bases; junction bases not matched to a gene: 10. The CDR3 consists of 15 residues. CDR3 DNA: TGTGCCAGCAGCACCTCCGGGACAGTGAGCACTGAAGCTTTCTTT. As protein: CASSTSGTVSTEAFF. The variable domain in full, completed from reference TRBV11-2 and TRBJ1-1, reads EAGVAQSPRYKIIEKRQSVAFWCNPISGHATLYWYQQILGQGPKLLIQFQNNGVVDDSQLPKDRFSAERLKGVDSTLKIQPAKLEDSAVYLCASSTSGTVSTEAFFGQGTRLTVV.

A note on this clonotype: A much bigger clone sits one base away, suggesting this may be a read error. The rearrangement joins TRBV6-1 to TRBJ2-1; 11 bases are a match to TRBD2. CDR1 is MNHNS and CDR2 is SASEGT in the germline V gene. The V and J ends lost 5 bases and 10 bases, in that order; junction bases with no gene match: 13. This CDR3 is 16 amino acids long. The chain's CDR3 is CASSTTWLAGGPEQFF. The CDR3 coding sequence is TGTGCCAGCAGTACTACGTGGCTAGCGGGAGGCCCAGAGCAGTTCTTC.

This clonotype has ten or more counts. V and J are TRBV3-1 and TRBJ1-5; possibly TRBD1 for D (6 bases). The CDR3 has 15 residues. V was clipped by 0 bases and J by 5 bases, with 11 bases between them. Germline values: CDR1 LGHDT, CDR2 YNNKEL (reference sequence). The CDR3 is CASSQDRPGDQPQHF. The CDR3 DNA follows: TGTGCCAGCAGCCAAGATCGGCCAGGGGATCAGCCCCAGCATTTT.

This clonotype was picked up many times. The chain employs TRBV7-2 and TRBJ1-5, with TRBD1 as a possible D gene (5 bases). Germline assignment: CDR1 SGHTA and CDR2 FQGNSA. The CDR3 length is 14 residues. The germline V and J ends were trimmed by 4 bases and 5 bases, with 12 bases remaining between them. The CDR3 nucleotides read TGTGCCAGCAGCTCCCGGGGGGGGGATCAGCCCCAGCATTTT. Translation: CASSSRGGDQPQHF.

This clonotype was counted many times. The rearrangement uses TRBV6-8 and TRBJ1-5; tentatively, D is TRBD1 (6 bases). The CDR3 runs 16 residues. The germline V gene encodes CDR1 MNHGY and CDR2 SAAAGT. V was shortened by 2 bases and J by 7 bases, with 18 bases between the two germline ends. CDR3 in amino acids: CASSYRGGGRGQPQHF. The DNA of the CDR3 is TGTGCCAGCAGTTACCGGGGGGGGGGGCGAGGACAGCCCCAGCATTTT.

This clonotype was found many times. The gene calls are TRBV5-1 and TRBJ2-7, with D perhaps matching TRBD1 or TRBD2 (5 bases each). The CDR3 extends over 14 amino acids. V gave up 5 bases and J gave up 0 bases, with 12 bases separating them. Germline V gene data show CDR1 as SGHRS and CDR2 as YFSETQ. CDR3 in amino acids: CASRGDGSSYEQYF. In nucleotides, the CDR3 is TGCGCCAGCAGGGGGGACGGGTCCTCCTACGAGCAGTACTTC.

Ten or more counts support this clonotype. The V and J genes are TRBV10-3 and TRBJ2-3, with 8 nucleotides matching TRBD1. V shed 6 bases, J shed 0 bases, and the junction held 5 bases outside the gene matches. This CDR3 spans 15 amino acids. The germline V gene encodes CDR1 ENHRY and CDR2 SYGVKD. This chain's CDR3 is CAIRGTGASTDTQYF. CDR3 DNA: TGTGCCATCAGGGGGACAGGTGCTAGCACAGATACGCAGTATTTT.

This clonotype came up many times. The rearrangement links TRBV27 to TRBJ2-7, with 10 bases aligning to TRBD2. The junction had 12 bases not matched to a gene; V was cut back by 0 bases and J by 7 bases. Germline V gene sequence: CDR1 MNHEY, CDR2 SMNVEV (reference sequence). CDR3 size: 17 residues. In nucleotides, the CDR3 is TGTGCCAGCAGTTTATCGGTCGGACTAGCGGACCTACAAGAGCAGTACTTC. Residues: CASSLSVGLADLQEQYF.

This clonotype was counted only a few times. This chain joins TRBV18 and TRBJ2-3; D possibly corresponds to TRBD2 (5 bases). Germline values: CDR1 KGHSH, CDR2 LQKENI. The CDR3 is 15 amino acids. With 2 bases removed from V and 4 bases from J, the gap between germline ends came to 13 bases. The DNA of the CDR3 is TGTGCCAGCTCACCAATCCCGCGGGTTGCAGATACGCAGTATTTT. Residues: CASSPIPRVADTQYF.